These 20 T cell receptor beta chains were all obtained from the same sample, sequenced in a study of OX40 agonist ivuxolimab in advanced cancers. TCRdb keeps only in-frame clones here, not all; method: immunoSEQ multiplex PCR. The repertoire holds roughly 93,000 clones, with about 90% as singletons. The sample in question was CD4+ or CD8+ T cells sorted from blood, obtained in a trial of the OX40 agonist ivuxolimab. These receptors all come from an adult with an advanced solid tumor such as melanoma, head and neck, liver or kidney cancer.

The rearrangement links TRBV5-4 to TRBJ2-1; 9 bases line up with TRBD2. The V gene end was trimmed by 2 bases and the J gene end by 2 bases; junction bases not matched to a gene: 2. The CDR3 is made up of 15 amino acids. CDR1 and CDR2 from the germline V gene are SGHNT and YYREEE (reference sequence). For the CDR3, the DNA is TGTGCCAGCAGCTTATCTAGCGGGACCTACAATGAGCAGTTCTTC. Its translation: CASSLSSGTYNEQFF.

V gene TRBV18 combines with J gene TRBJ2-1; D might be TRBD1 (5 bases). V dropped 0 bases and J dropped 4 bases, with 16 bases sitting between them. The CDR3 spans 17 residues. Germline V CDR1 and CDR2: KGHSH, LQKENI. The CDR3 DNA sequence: TGTGCCAGCTCACCACCGATAGCAAGGGGCCCTTACAATGAGCAGTTCTTC. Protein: CASSPPIARGPYNEQFF.

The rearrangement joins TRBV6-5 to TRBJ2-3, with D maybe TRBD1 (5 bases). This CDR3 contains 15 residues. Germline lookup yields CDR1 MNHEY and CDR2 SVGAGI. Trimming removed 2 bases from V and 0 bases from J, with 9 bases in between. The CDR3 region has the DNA TGTGCCAGCAGTTACGGGGCCTTAAGCACAGATACGCAGTATTTT. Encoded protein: CASSYGALSTDTQYF.

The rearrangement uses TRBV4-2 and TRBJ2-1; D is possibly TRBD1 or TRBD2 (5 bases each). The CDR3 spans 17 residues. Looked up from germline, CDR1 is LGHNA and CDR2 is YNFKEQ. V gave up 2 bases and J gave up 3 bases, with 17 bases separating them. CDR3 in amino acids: CASSQSARGFGYNEQFF. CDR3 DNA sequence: TGTGCCAGCAGCCAATCCGCGAGGGGTTTCGGCTACAATGAGCAGTTCTTC.

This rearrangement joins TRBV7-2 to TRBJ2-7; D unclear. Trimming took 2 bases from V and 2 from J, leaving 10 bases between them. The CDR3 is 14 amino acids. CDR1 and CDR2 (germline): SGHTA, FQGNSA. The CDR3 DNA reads TGTGCCAGCAGCTTAAGTACAGTTCCCTACGAGCAGTACTTC. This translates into CASSLSTVPYEQYF.

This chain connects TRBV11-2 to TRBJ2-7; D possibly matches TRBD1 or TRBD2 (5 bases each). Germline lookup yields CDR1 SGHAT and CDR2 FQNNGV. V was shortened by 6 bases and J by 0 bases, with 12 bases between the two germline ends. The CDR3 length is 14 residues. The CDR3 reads CASSPRDGSYEQYF. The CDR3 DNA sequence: TGTGCCAGCAGTCCCCGGGACGGCTCCTACGAGCAGTACTTC.

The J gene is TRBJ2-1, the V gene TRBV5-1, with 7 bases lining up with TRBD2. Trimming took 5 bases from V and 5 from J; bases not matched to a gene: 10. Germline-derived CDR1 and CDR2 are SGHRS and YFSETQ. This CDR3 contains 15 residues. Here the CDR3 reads CASSFPPGGNNEQFF. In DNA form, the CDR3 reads TGCGCCAGCAGTTTTCCCCCGGGGGGAAACAATGAGCAGTTCTTC. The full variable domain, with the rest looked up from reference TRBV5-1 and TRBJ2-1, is KAGVTQTPRYLIKTRGQQVTLSCSPISGHRSVSWYQQTPGQGLQFLFEYFSETQRNKGNFPGRFSGRQFSNSRSEMNVSTLELGDSALYLCASSFPPGGNNEQFFGPGTRLTVL.

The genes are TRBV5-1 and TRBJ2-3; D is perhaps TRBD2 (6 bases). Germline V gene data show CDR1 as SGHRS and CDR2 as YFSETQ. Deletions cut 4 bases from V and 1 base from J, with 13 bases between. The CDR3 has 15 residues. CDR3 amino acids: CASSADGGRTDTQYF. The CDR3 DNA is TGCGCCAGCAGCGCGGACGGGGGACGCACAGATACGCAGTATTTT.

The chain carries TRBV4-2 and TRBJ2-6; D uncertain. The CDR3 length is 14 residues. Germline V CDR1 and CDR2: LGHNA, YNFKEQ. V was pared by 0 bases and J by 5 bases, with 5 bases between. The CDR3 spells CASSQDEWANVLTF. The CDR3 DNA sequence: TGTGCCAGCAGCCAAGACGAGTGGGCCAACGTCCTGACTTTC.

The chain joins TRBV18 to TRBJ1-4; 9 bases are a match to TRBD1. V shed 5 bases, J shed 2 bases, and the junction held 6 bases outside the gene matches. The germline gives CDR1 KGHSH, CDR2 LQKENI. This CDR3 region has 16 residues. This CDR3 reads CASSRRTGATNEKLFF. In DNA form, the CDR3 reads TGTGCCAGCTCAAGACGGACAGGGGCGACTAATGAAAAACTGTTTTTT.

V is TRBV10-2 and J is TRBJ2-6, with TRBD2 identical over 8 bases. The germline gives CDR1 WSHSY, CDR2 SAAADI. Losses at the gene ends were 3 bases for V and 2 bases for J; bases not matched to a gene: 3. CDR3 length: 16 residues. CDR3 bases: TGCGCCAGCAGTGACGGGAGGGGCGCTGGGGCCAACGTCCTGACTTTC. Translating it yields CASSDGRGAGANVLTF.

The chain's CDR3 is CASSPTEAGVGETQYF. CDR3 sequence (DNA): TGTGCCAGCAGCCCGACCGAGGCGGGAGTGGGGGAGACCCAGTACTTC. The chain carries TRBV14 and TRBJ2-5; TRBD2 aligns across 7 bases. J lost 5 bases, V lost 4 bases, and 13 bases had no gene match. In germline, CDR1 is SGHDN, CDR2 FVKESK. The CDR3 is made up of 16 amino acids.

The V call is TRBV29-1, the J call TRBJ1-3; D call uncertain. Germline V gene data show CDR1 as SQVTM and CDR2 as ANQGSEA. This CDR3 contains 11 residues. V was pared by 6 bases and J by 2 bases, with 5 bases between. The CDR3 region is CSVAAGNTIYF. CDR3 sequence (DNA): TGCAGCGTGGCGGCTGGAAACACCATATATTTT.

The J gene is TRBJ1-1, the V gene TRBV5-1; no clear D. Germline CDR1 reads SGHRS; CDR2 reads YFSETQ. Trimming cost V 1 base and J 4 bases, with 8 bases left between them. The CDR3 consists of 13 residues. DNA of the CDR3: TGCGCCAGCAGCTTGTGGGAGGGCACTGAAGCTTTCTTT. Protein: CASSLWEGTEAFF.

This CDR3 reads CASSRHLAGGADTQYF. The CDR3 DNA reads TGTGCCAGCAGCCGCCATCTAGCGGGAGGCGCAGATACGCAGTATTTT. The rearrangement links TRBV7-2 to TRBJ2-3; 11 bases are a match to TRBD2. The CDR3 loop spans 16 amino acids. V shed 5 bases and J 4 bases; nucleotides not matched to a gene: 8. Germline assignment: CDR1 SGHTA and CDR2 FQGNSA.

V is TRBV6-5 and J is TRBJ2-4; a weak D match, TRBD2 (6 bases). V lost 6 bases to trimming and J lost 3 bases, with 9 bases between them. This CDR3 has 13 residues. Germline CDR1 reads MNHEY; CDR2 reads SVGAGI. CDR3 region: CASSPGGKNIQYF. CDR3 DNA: TGTGCCAGCAGCCCCGGGGGCAAAAACATTCAGTACTTC.

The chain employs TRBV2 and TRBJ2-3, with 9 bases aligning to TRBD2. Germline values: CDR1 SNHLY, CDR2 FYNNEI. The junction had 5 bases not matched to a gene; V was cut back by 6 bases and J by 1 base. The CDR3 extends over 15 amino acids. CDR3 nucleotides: TGTGCCAGCAGAGAGGGACTAGCCGGCACAGATACGCAGTATTTT. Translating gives CASREGLAGTDTQYF.

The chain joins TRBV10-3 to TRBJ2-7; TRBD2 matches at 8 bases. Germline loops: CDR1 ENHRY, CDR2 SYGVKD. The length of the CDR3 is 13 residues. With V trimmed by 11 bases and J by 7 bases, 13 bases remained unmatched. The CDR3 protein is CAVRGVLAGEQYF. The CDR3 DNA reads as TGTGCCGTGCGGGGGGTTCTGGCGGGAGAGCAGTACTTC.

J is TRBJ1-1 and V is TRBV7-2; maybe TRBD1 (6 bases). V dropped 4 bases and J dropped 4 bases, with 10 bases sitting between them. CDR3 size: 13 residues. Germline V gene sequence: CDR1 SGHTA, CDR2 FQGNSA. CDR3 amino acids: CASSSGQVTEAFF. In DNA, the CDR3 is TGTGCCAGCAGCTCGGGACAAGTCACTGAAGCTTTCTTT.

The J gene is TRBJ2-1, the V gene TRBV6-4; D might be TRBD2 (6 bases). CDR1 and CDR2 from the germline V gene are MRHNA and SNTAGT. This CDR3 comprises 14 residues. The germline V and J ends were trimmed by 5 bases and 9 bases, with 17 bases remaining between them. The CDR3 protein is CASSFQGGQSEQFF. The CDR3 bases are TGTGCCAGCAGTTTCCAGGGAGGTCAGAGTGAGCAGTTCTTC.